In its sample, the clone carrying this T cell receptor beta chain was seen many times. Its cognate antigen is unknown. J gave up 2 bases and V 5 bases, and 7 bases lay outside the gene matches. Germline CDR1 reads SGHAT; CDR2 reads FQNNGV. This CDR3 region has 16 residues. The data were obtained in a study of T-cell reconstitution after alpha-beta-depleted transplantation in children. Points from the study as a whole: It was newly produced T cells that mostly accounted for T-cell counts and diversity one year after transplant. From surviving recipient T cells and thymic progenitors came the high day-60 TCRbeta diversity observed in some patients. Several hundred expanded graft clones reportedly gave rise to the alpha-beta T cells present about two months after transplant.

The TCRbeta library incorporated unique molecular identifiers. TCRdb reprocessed the PCR reads with MiXCR, giving one entry per CDR3 protein. The data hold hundreds of thousands of distinct CDR3 sequences, with 23% observed a single time. The clonotype comes from a boy younger than two who had a stem cell transplant for acute myeloid leukemia, so the T cells may come from the graft donor. The chain combines TRBV11-2 with TRBJ2-1, with 9 bases matching TRBD2. This specimen consisted of PBMCs, mostly from graft donor cells, obtained 360 days after TCRalphabeta/CD19-depleted stem cell transplant. The CDR3 nucleotides read TGTGCCAGCAGCCCCCCCTCTAGCGGGGCCTACAATGAGCAGTTCTTC. It is translated as CASSPPSSGAYNEQFF.